This is a list of T cell receptor beta chains from one sample in a study of CD8+ T cells in alopecia areata. The method was immunoSEQ multiplex PCR; TCRdb's version includes in-frame clones alone and lacks a portion of them. The sample lists hundreds of thousands of clones, roughly 69% seen once, with about 1.3% in the top ten. Sequencing used CD4+ T cells sorted from blood, obtained at week 0. The receptors stem from a human donor with alopecia areata. The CDR3 runs from the conserved cysteine through the conserved F or W. The D gene is left open where the match is weak. Not all rows give a size; the values are once, few, many and, for expanded clones, a class.

J	size	V	length	D	CDR3	DNA
TRBJ1-3	NA	TRBV30	15	NA	CAWSIGGADGNTIYF	TGTGCCTGGAGTATTGGGGGCGCAGATGGAAACACCATATATTTT
TRBJ2-3	NA	TRBV6-5	14	TRBD1	CASTRTGVPDTQYF	TGTGCCAGCACCCGGACAGGGGTTCCAGATACGCAGTATTTT
TRBJ2-2	once	TRBV12-5	15	TRBD1	CASGPGQGATGELFF	TGTGCTAGTGGACCCGGACAGGGGGCCACCGGGGAGCTGTTTTTT
TRBJ2-5	NA	TRBV14	13	NA	CASSQVQQETQYF	TGTGCCAGCAGCCAAGTGCAGCAAGAGACCCAGTACTTC
TRBJ2-1	NA	TRBV29-1	14	NA	CSAEGWLLRNEQFF	TGCAGCGCCGAAGGTTGGCTTCTAAGGAATGAGCAGTTCTTC
TRBJ1-2	NA	TRBV7-2	16	NA	CASSLRVDGLWDGYTF	TGTGCCAGCAGCCTCAGGGTCGACGGACTTTGGGATGGCTACACCTTC
TRBJ2-2	few	TRBV27	16	TRBD1	CASSQDRGPSTGELFF	TGTGCCAGCAGTCAAGACAGGGGGCCCAGCACCGGGGAGCTGTTTTTT
TRBJ1-5	NA	TRBV5-6	13	NA	CASSAALNQPQHF	TGTGCCAGCAGCGCGGCCCTAAATCAGCCCCAGCATTTT
TRBJ2-4	few	TRBV29-1	12	NA	CSVVGDLDIQYF	TGCAGCGTTGTTGGGGATTTGGACATTCAGTACTTC
TRBJ2-5	NA	TRBV9	13	NA	CASSVGTEETQYF	TGTGCCAGCAGCGTAGGGACGGAAGAGACCCAGTACTTC
TRBJ1-2	few	TRBV29-1	16	NA	CSVGRSRSSNRYGYTF	TGCAGCGTTGGACGGTCACGGTCTTCAAATCGGTATGGCTACACCTTC
TRBJ1-1	NA	TRBV29-1	13	NA	CSGEEQVGTEAFF	TGCAGCGGCGAGGAGCAGGTGGGCACTGAAGCTTTCTTT
TRBJ1-1	few	TRBV29-1	14	NA	CSFKRESMNTEAFF	TGCAGCTTCAAGCGAGAGTCAATGAACACTGAAGCTTTCTTT
TRBJ1-6	once	TRBV2	14	NA	CASSVAGDNSPLHF	TGTGCCAGCAGTGTGGCAGGAGATAATTCACCCCTCCACTTT
TRBJ2-7	NA	TRBV6-5	15	NA	CASSYAGQISYEQYF	TGTGCCAGCAGTTACGCGGGACAGATTTCCTACGAGCAGTACTTC
TRBJ1-2	NA	TRBV7-2	14	NA	CASSPGDGNYGYTF	TGTGCCAGCAGCCCCGGGGACGGGAACTATGGCTACACCTTC
TRBJ2-7	NA	TRBV5-1	14	NA	CASSGGRIAYEQYF	TGCGCCAGCAGCGGGGGACGGATCGCCTACGAGCAGTACTTC
TRBJ2-7	once	TRBV5-6	12	NA	CASSLEVYEQYF	TGTGCCAGCAGCTTGGAGGTATACGAGCAGTACTTC
TRBJ1-6	once	TRBV30	12	NA	CAWSVRRPPLHF	TGTGCCTGGAGTGTACGGAGACCACCCCTCCACTTT
TRBJ1-2	few	TRBV29-1	10	NA	CSVVERGYTF	TGCAGCGTTGTTGAAAGGGGCTACACCTTC
TRBJ2-3	NA	TRBV9	14	NA	CASSVGGAGDTQYF	TGTGCCAGCAGCGTAGGGGGGGCCGGAGATACGCAGTATTTT
TRBJ2-1	few	TRBV7-2	17	TRBD2	CASSLAASGGIYNEQFF	TGTGCCAGCAGCTTAGCGGCTAGCGGGGGGATATACAATGAGCAGTTCTTC
TRBJ2-3	few	TRBV7-9	16	TRBD1	CASSRRQGLGTDTQYF	TGTGCCAGCAGCCGCCGACAGGGGCTGGGCACAGATACGCAGTATTTT
TRBJ2-2	few	TRBV5-1	17	TRBD1	CASSLAGQGSYAGELFF	TGCGCCAGCAGCTTGGCAGGACAGGGATCATACGCCGGGGAGCTGTTTTTT
TRBJ2-3	few	TRBV12-5	20	TRBD1	CASGLAREAGTGGVKDTQYF	TGTGCTAGTGGTTTGGCTCGAGAAGCCGGGACAGGGGGAGTGAAAGATACGCAGTATTTT
TRBJ2-3	NA	TRBV29-1	14	TRBD1	CSVRGQGASDTQYF	TGCAGCGTAAGGGGACAGGGGGCGTCTGATACGCAGTATTTT